The table lists the clone carrying this TCR beta chain with a count of one. The antigen is unknown. This entry comes from a study of cytomegalovirus exposure and HLA in healthy donors. With 60 Vbeta and 13 Jbeta primers, the PCR was carried out. Using immunoSEQ multiplex PCR, the repertoire was profiled, and TCRdb retains in-frame clones only, with some absent. The sample lists fewer than 120,000 clones, about 80% occurring once. Whole-study results and caveats: According to a later analysis, donors in an Asian-associated ancestry cluster reportedly had fewer N-insertions than the roughly 670-donor mean.

The sequenced material came from PBMCs. This receptor was taken from a man between 25 and 39 years old in good health and CMV-seropositive.

For the CDR3, the DNA is TGTGCCAGCAGCGGAGGGGGGACAGGGCTGGCTTTCTTT. Protein product: CASSGGGTGLAFF. The gene calls are TRBV5-8 and TRBJ1-1; TRBD1 matches at 9 bases. Germline CDR1 SGHTS, CDR2 YDEGEE. V dropped 4 bases and J dropped 11; count of bases not matched to a gene: 9. This CDR3 comprises 13 residues.